These T cell receptor beta chains were read from a single sample in a study of blood T cell repertoires in COVID-19. Assay: immunoSEQ multiplex PCR; the TCRdb copy retains only in-frame clones and omits some. In the table there are nearly 350,000 clones, about 90% of which are singletons. The sample was peripheral blood. These receptors all stem from a woman aged 65 to 85 with COVID-19, enrolled during active disease. The conserved cysteine and the conserved F or W are not part of the CDR3 here. Not all rows give a size; the values are once, few, many and, for expanded clones, a class.

.	TRBJ1-1	10	TRBV11-2	AVDRGYTEAF
.	TRBJ1-1	9	TRBV20-1	RPNTRNEAF
.	TRBJ2-1	14	TRBV7-9	ASSLDGRGAYNEQF
.	TRBJ2-3	13	TRBV11-2	ASSADRSSTDTQY
.	TRBJ1-1	12	TRBV7-2	ASSSGGRNTEAF
.	TRBJ2-7	13	TRBV9	ASSVGPGSGYEQY
.	TRBJ1-2	14	TRBV6-5	ASSYSLREGNYGYT
.	TRBJ1-6	13	TRBV6-5	ASSSGQATNSPLH
.	TRBJ2-5	10	TRBV13	ASSIFLETQY
once	TRBJ1-2	12	TRBV5-8	ASSLGGANYGYT
.	TRBJ1-5	12	TRBV18	ASSPGQGNQPQH
.	TRBJ1-4	9	TRBV6-5	ASISNEKLF
.	TRBJ2-1	9	TRBV3-1/TRBV3-2	ASTNGNEQF
few	TRBJ1-2	16	TRBV5-1	ASSPSGTGVLFTYGYT
.	TRBJ1-1	9	TRBV6-2/TRBV6-3	ASSLSRVAF
.	TRBJ2-5	12	TRBV7-3	ASSQTGTQETQY
.	TRBJ2-3	13	TRBV10-2	ASSAVAGGTDTQY
once	TRBJ2-7	10	TRBV9	ASSVDRGEQY
.	TRBJ1-6	11	TRBV5-1	ASGTGGFSPLH
once	TRBJ1-2	14	TRBV18	ASSPQRGTESYGYT
.	TRBJ1-2	12	TRBV28	ASSLRAAGDGYT
.	TRBJ2-3	13	TRBV9	ASSYGLASTDTQY
.	TRBJ1-2	12	TRBV5-4	ATFSFKGDYGYT
.	TRBJ1-2	12	TRBV24-1	ATSDGQTYYGYT
.	TRBJ1-2	13	TRBV9	ASSVTGGSSYGYT
.	TRBJ2-3	13	TRBV5-6	ASSFRGGPTDTQY
.	TRBJ2-1	14	TRBV5-1	ASSLGRLAVQDEQF
.	TRBJ1-5	14	TRBV10-1	ASSAGTGAPHQPQH
.	TRBJ2-3	13	TRBV5-1	ASRQGEASTDTQY
.	TRBJ1-5	16	TRBV10-1	ASSEPPWGAGGSQPQH
few	TRBJ1-1	10	TRBV28	ASSRGNTEAF
.	TRBJ1-2	13	TRBV5-1	ASSPRQGAAYGYT
.	TRBJ2-7	9	TRBV23-1	ASDREEEQY
.	TRBJ2-5	12	TRBV24-1	ATSDLTSPETQY
.	TRBJ1-2	12	TRBV27	ASSHQPGEGGYT
.	TRBJ2-7	9	TRBV20-1	SARDTYEQY
.	TRBJ1-5	15	TRBV27	ASSYPIGQGVFQPQH
.	TRBJ2-2	11	TRBV10-3	AISLRDTGELF
.	TRBJ1-1	12	TRBV6-5	ASTVSARNTEAF
.	TRBJ2-1	14	TRBV27	ASSRNLAGGYNEQF
.	TRBJ2-7	12	TRBV4-1	ASSQITGGYEQY
once	TRBJ2-7	12	TRBV2	ASTWRGGEYEQY
.	TRBJ1-1	11	TRBV3-1/TRBV3-2	ASSRQMNTEAF
few	TRBJ1-2	11	TRBV10-3	AIGTEANYGYT
.	TRBJ1-1	10	TRBV12-3/TRBV12-4	ASSPWRTEAF
.	TRBJ2-7	11	TRBV28	ATRLAGAYEQY
few	TRBJ2-1	13	TRBV6-2/TRBV6-3	ASSYRGSSYNEQF
.	TRBJ2-5	11	TRBV6-5	ASSPGGWKTQY
.	TRBJ2-2	13	TRBV19	ASRVQGANTGELF
.	TRBJ2-1	15	TRBV7-3	ASSQIHLAGVFNEQF
many	TRBJ1-4	13	TRBV9	ASSVGPGDAEKLF
.	TRBJ2-2	12	TRBV5-4	ASSSGQGAGELF
.	TRBJ1-1	14	TRBV14	ASSQGDRSMNTEAF
.	TRBJ1-1	13	TRBV19	ASSRQGIVVTEAF
.	TRBJ1-5	11	TRBV19	ASEDRARQPQH
.	TRBJ2-5	13	TRBV6-5	ASTIAGGFQETQY
.	TRBJ1-3	13	TRBV5-6	ASSLAGNSGNTIY
.	TRBJ2-1	14	TRBV10-3	AISVGGSSSYNEQF
.	TRBJ1-1	11	TRBV28	ASSLFEEAEAF
.	TRBJ1-1	12	TRBV11-2	ASSIAGVDTEAF